The present T cell receptor beta chain was sequenced within a study of long-term antiretroviral therapy in people with HIV. Overall study results and limits: Viral resistance, ART adherence and therapy changes all lacked available data.

As regards this clone: Antigen: not known.

Germline V gene lookup returns CDR1 MNHEY and CDR2 SMNVEV (reference sequence). The length of the CDR3 is 14 residues. Losses at the gene ends were 5 bases for V and 6 bases for J; bases not matched to a gene: 8. Running of the v3.0 immunoSEQ assay took place at survey level. Sequencing was performed with immunoSEQ multiplex PCR; in TCRdb, only in-frame clones are kept and a portion is missing. The sample holds about 15,000 clones, 90% to 95% seen once. Treated in the United States were all of the participants with HIV. DNA was extracted from around 1-10 million thawed cryopreserved PBMC. The source material was unsorted PBMCs, sampled 0.3 years after starting antiretroviral therapy. This TCR derives from a man between 60 and 75 years old with HIV. The chain joins TRBV27 to TRBJ2-7; 9 bases map to TRBD2. In DNA form, the CDR3 reads TGTGCCAGCAGTCCCTTAGCGGGAGTCCCCGAGCAGTACTTC. This sequence encodes CASSPLAGVPEQYF.